The 8 T cell receptor beta chains listed next were all sequenced from one sample in a study of blood T cell repertoires in COVID-19. Generated by immunoSEQ multiplex PCR, the TCRdb table keeps only in-frame clones and is missing some. The table shows fewer than 150,000 clones, with 84% occurring only once. The sequencing sample was made of peripheral blood. The receptors were gathered from a woman aged 40 to 49 with acute or convalescent COVID-19.

The chain uses TRBV6-5 and TRBJ1-4; 8 bases fit TRBD1. Germline assignment: CDR1 MNHEY and CDR2 SVGAGI. J lost 7 bases, V lost 6 bases, and 7 bases had no gene match. CDR3 size: 14 residues. The chain's CDR3 is CASRGQGIFEKLFF. The CDR3 nucleotides read TGTGCCAGCAGAGGACAGGGCATTTTTGAAAAACTGTTTTTT.

V gene TRBV5-4 combines with J gene TRBJ1-3, with D perhaps TRBD1 (6 bases). The germline V gene encodes CDR1 SGHNT and CDR2 YYREEE (reference sequence). This CDR3 is 16 amino acids long. The V gene lost 0 bases and the J gene lost 4 bases, with 14 bases spanning the gap. The CDR3: CASSLALGQSGNTIYF. CDR3 DNA: TGTGCCAGCAGCTTGGCTCTTGGACAGTCCGGAAACACCATATATTTT.

The rearrangement joins TRBV7-2 to TRBJ2-7, with a possible D match to TRBD2 (6 bases). V lost 5 bases, J lost 0 bases, and 14 bases lay in between. This CDR3 comprises 15 residues. Germline lookup yields CDR1 SGHTA and CDR2 FQGNSA. CDR3 coding DNA: TGTGCCAGCAGCCCAAAGGGGACTTACTCCTACGAGCAGTACTTC. This sequence encodes CASSPKGTYSYEQYF. Full variable domain (rest looked up from reference TRBV7-2 and TRBJ2-7): GAGVSQSPSNKVTEKGKDVELRCDPISGHTALYWYRQSLGQGLEFLIYFQGNSAPDKSGLPSDRFSAERTGGSVSTLTIQRTQQEDSAVYLCASSPKGTYSYEQYFGPGTRLTVT.

This chain uses TRBV6-4 with TRBJ2-3, with 7 bases that match TRBD1. The CDR3 consists of 12 residues. The V gene's germline CDR1 is MRHNA and CDR2 SNTAGT. V trimming: 3 bases; J trimming: 7 bases; junction bases outside the gene matches: 1. CDR3 DNA: TGTGCCAGCAGTGAGACAGGGTATACGCAGTATTTT. It codes for CASSETGYTQYF.

This chain joins TRBV2 and TRBJ1-5; 9 nucleotides match TRBD1. Trimming removed 8 bases from V and 3 bases from J; junction bases left unmatched: 11. Germline lookup yields CDR1 SNHLY and CDR2 FYNNEI. The CDR3 is made up of 16 amino acids. CDR3 bases: TGTGCCAGCTCGCGGGTCCGGGACAGGGCCAATCAGCCCCAGCATTTT. The encoded protein is CASSRVRDRANQPQHF.

The chain joins TRBV2 to TRBJ2-3; 12 nucleotides align to TRBD2. The CDR3 has 15 amino acids. Trimming took 6 bases from V and 5 from J; bases not matched to a gene: 6. Per the germline V gene, CDR1 is SNHLY and CDR2 is FYNNEI. This chain's CDR3 is CASRALAGGRDTQYF. CDR3 nucleotides: TGTGCCAGCAGGGCCCTAGCGGGGGGGCGAGATACGCAGTATTTT.

J is TRBJ2-7 and V is TRBV5-6; 9 bases map to TRBD1. CDR1 is SGHDT, CDR2 YYEEEE, per germline. With V trimmed by 7 bases and J by 3 bases, 2 bases remained unmatched. The CDR3 extends over 12 amino acids. Here the CDR3 DNA reads TGTGCCAGCTGGGGACAGGGCTACGAGCAGTACTTC. Translating gives CASWGQGYEQYF.

V gene TRBV24-1 combines with J gene TRBJ1-4; D ambiguous. Trimming left V 11 bases short and J 5 bases short, with 14 bases between. Looked up from germline, CDR1 is KGHDR and CDR2 is SFDVKD. The CDR3 is 13 amino acids. The CDR3 nucleotides are TGTGCCATCGACGGGGAACTGAATGAAAAACTGTTTTTT. Translated, it gives CAIDGELNEKLFF.